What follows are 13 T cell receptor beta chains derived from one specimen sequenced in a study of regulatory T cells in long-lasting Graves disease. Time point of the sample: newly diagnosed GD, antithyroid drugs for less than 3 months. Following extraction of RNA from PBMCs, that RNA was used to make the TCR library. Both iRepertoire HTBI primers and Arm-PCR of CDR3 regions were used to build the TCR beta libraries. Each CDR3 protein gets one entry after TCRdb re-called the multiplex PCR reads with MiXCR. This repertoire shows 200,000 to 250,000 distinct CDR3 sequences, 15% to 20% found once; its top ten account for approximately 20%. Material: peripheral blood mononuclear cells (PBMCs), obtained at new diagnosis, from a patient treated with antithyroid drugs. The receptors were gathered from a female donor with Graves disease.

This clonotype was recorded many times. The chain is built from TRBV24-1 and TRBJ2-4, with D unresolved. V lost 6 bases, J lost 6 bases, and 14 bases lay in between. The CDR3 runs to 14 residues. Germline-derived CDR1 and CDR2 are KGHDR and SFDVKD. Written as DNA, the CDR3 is TGTGCCACCAGTACTTGGTGCCCTGCAAACATTCAGTACTTC. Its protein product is CATSTWCPANIQYF.

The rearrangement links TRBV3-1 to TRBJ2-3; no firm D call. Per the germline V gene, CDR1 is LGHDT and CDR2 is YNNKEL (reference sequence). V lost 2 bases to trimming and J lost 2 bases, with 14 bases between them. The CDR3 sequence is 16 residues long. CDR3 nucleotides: TGTGCCAGCAGCCAATCTATTCCCGGGTCCACAGATACGCAGTATTTT. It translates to CASSQSIPGSTDTQYF.

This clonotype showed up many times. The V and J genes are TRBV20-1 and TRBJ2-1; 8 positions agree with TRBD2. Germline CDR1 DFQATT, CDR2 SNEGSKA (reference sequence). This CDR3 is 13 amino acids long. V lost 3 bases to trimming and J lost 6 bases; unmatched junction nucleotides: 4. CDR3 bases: TGCAGTGCTAGGACCCTAGCGGGCAATGAGCAGTTCTTC. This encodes CSARTLAGNEQFF.

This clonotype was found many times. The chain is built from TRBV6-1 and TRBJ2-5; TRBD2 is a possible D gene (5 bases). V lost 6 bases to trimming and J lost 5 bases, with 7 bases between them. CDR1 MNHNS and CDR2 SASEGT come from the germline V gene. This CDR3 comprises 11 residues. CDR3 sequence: CASSGGETQYF. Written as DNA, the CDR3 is TGTGCCAGCAGCGGCGGGGAGACCCAGTACTTC.

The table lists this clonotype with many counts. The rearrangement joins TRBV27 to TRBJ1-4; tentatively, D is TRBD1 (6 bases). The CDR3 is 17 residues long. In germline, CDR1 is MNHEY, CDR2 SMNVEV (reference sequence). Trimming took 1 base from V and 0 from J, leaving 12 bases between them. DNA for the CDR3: TGTGCCAGCAGTTTATTCGGCAGGGGACCAACTAATGAAAAACTGTTTTTT. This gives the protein CASSLFGRGPTNEKLFF.

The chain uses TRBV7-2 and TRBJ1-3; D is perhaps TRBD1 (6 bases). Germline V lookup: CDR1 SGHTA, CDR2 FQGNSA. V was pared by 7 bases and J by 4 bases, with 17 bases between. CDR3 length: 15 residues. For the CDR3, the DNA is TGTGCCAGCACCCTACAGGGTTTATTCGGAAACACCATATATTTT. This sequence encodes CASTLQGLFGNTIYF.

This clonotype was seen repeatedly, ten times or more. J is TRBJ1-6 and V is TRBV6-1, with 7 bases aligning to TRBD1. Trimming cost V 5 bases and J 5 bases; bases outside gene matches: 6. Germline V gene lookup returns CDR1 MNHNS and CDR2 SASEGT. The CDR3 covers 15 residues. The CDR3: CASSRGTANNSPLHF. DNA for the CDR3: TGTGCCAGCAGTCGTGGGACAGCGAATAATTCACCCCTCCACTTT.

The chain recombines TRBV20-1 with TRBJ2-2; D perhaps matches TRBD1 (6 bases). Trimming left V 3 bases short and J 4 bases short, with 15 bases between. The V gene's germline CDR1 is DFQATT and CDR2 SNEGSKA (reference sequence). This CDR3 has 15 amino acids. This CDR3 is CSASGQGFGTGELFF. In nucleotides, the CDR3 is TGCAGTGCTAGTGGGCAGGGGTTTGGCACCGGGGAGCTGTTTTTT.

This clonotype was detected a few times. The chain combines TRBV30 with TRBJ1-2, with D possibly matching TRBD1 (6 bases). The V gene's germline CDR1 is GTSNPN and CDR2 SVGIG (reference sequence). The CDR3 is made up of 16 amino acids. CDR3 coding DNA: TGTGCGTCGATAGCGGGAGGGGGGGTAGCTAACTATGGCTACACCTTC. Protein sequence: CASIAGGGVANYGYTF.

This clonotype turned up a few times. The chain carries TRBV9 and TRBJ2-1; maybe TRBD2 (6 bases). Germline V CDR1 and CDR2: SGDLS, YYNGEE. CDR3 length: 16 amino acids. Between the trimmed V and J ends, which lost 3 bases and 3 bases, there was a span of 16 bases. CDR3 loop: CASSGDSTGDYNEQFF. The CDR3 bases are TGTGCCAGCAGCGGAGACTCCACGGGGGACTACAATGAGCAGTTCTTC.

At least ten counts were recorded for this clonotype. In nucleotides, the CDR3 is TGTGCCAGCCGCTGGGGGGCTGGAAACACCATATATTTT. Amino acid sequence: CASRWGAGNTIYF. The chain couples TRBV7-9 to TRBJ1-3, with D maybe TRBD1 (5 bases). The CDR3 runs 13 residues. Germline CDR1 reads SEHNR; CDR2 reads FQNEAQ (reference sequence). V was trimmed by 8 bases and J by 2 bases, leaving 10 bases between them.

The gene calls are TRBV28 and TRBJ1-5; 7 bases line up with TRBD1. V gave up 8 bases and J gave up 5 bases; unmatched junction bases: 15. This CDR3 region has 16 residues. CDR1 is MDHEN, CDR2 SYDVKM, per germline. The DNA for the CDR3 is TGTGCCAGCCCCCCGGGTGCGGGACAGAAATATCAGCCCCAGCATTTT. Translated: CASPPGAGQKYQPQHF.

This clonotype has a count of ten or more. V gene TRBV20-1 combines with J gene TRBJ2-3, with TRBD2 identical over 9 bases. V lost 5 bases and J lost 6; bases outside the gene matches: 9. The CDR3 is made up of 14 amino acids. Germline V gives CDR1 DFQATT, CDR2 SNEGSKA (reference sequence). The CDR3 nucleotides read TGCAGTGCTCCACGGCGGGAGGGGAGGGATACGCAGTATTTT. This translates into CSAPRREGRDTQYF.